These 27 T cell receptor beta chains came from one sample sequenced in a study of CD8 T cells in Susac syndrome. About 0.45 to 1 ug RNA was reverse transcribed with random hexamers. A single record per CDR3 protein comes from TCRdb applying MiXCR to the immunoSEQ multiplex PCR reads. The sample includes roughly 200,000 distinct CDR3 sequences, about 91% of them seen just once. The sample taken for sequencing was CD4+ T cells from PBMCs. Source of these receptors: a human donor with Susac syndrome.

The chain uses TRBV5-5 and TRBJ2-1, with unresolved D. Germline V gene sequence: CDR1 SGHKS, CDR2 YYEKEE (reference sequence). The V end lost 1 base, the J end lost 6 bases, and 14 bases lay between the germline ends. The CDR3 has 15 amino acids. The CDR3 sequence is CASSLLLLVGNEQFF. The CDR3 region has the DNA TGTGCCAGCAGCTTGCTTTTGCTAGTCGGCAATGAGCAGTTCTTC.

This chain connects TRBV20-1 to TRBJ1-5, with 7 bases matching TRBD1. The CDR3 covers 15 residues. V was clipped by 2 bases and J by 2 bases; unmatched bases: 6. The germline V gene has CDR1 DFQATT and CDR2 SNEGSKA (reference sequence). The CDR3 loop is CSARKGGSGNQPQHF. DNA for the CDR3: TGCAGTGCTAGAAAAGGGGGCTCGGGCAATCAGCCCCAGCATTTT.

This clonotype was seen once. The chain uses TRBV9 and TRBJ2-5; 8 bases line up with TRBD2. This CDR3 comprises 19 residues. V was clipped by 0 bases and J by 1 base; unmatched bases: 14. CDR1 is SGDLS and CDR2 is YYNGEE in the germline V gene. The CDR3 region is CASSVDPGLVLGSQETQYF. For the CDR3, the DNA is TGTGCCAGCAGCGTAGACCCGGGACTAGTTCTCGGGAGCCAAGAGACCCAGTACTTC.

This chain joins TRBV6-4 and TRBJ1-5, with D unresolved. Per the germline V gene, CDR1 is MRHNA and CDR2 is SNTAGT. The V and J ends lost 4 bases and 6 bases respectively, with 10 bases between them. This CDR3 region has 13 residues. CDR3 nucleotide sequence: TGTGCCAGCAGTGCAGAGGTTGGTCAGCCCCAGCATTTT. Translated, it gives CASSAEVGQPQHF.

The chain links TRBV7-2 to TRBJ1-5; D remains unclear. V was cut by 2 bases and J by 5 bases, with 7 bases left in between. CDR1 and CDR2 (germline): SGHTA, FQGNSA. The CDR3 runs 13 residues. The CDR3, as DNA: TGTGCCAGCAGCTTATTTGGCGATCAGCCCCAGCATTTT. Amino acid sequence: CASSLFGDQPQHF.

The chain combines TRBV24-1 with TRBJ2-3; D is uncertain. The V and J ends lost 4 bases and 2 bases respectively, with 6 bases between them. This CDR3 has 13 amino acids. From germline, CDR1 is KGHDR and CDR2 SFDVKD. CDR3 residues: CATSERHTDTQYF. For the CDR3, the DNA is TGTGCCACCAGTGAGAGACACACAGATACGCAGTATTTT.

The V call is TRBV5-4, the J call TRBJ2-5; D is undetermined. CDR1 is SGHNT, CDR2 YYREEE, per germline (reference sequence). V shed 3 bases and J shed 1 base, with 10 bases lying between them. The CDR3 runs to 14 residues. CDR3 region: CASSSPNSQETQYF. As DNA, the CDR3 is TGTGCCAGCAGCTCTCCGAACAGCCAAGAGACCCAGTACTTC. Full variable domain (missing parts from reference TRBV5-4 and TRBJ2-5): ETGVTQSPTHLIKTRGQQVTLRCSSQSGHNTVSWYQQALGQGPQFIFQYYREEENGRGNFPPRFSGLQFPNYSSELNVNALELDDSALYLCASSSPNSQETQYFGPGTRLLVL.

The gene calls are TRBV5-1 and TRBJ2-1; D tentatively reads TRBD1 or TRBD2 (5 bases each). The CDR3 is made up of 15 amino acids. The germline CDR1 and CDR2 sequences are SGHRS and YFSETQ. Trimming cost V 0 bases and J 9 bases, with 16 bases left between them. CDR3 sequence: CASSLGARGTVEQFF. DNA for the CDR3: TGCGCCAGCAGCTTGGGGGCACGGGGCACGGTTGAGCAGTTCTTC.

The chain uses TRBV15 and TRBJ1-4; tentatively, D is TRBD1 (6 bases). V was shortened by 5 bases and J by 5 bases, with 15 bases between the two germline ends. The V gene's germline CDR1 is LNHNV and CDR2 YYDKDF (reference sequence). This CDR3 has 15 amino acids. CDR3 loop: CATSLWTAENEKLFF. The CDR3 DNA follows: TGTGCCACCAGCTTGTGGACAGCCGAAAATGAAAAACTGTTTTTT.

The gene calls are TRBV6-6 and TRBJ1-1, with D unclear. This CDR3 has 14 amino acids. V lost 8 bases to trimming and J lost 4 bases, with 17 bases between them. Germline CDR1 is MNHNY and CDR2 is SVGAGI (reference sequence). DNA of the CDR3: TGTGCCAGCGGAACCAGCGAGTGGGGCACTGAAGCTTTCTTT. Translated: CASGTSEWGTEAFF.

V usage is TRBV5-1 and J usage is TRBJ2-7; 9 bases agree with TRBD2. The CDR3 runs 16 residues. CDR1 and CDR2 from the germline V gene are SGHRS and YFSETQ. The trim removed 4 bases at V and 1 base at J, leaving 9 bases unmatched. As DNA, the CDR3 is TGCGCCAGCAGCCCTTTTAGCGGGAGTGGGTCCTACGAGCAGTACTTC. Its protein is CASSPFSGSGSYEQYF.

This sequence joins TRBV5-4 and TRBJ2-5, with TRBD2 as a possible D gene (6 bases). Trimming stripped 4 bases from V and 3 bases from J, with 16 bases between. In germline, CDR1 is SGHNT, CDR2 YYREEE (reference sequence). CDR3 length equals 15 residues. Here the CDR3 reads CASSELMGGEETQYF. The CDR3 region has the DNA TGTGCCAGCAGCGAATTAATGGGGGGAGAAGAGACCCAGTACTTC.

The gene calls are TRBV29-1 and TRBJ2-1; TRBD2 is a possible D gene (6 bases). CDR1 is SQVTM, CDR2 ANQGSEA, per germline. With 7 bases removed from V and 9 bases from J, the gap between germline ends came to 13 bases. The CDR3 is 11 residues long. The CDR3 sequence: CSAGALSEQFF. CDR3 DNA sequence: TGCAGCGCGGGAGCGCTTAGTGAGCAGTTCTTC.

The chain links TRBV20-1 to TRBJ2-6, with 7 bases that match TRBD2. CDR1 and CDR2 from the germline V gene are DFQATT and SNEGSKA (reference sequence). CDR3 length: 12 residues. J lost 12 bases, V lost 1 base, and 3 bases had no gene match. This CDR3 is CSARGGGTVLTF. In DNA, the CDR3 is TGCAGTGCTAGAGGGGGGGGAACCGTCCTGACTTTC.

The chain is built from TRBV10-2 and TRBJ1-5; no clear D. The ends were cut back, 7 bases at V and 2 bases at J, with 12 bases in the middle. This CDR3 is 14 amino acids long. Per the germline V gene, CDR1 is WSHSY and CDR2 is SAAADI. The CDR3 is CASTGAAGNQPQHF. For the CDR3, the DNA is TGCGCCAGCACCGGAGCGGCGGGCAATCAGCCCCAGCATTTT.

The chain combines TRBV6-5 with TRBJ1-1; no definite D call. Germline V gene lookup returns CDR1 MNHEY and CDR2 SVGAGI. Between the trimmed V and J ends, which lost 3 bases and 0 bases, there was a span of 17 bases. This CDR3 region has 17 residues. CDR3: CASSYEGSKKMNTEAFF. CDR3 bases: TGTGCCAGCAGTTATGAGGGCAGCAAGAAAATGAACACTGAAGCTTTCTTT.

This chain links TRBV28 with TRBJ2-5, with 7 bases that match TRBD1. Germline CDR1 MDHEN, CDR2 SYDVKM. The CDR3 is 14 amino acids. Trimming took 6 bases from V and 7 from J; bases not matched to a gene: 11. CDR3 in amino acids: CASSSQGSGRTQYF. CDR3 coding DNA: TGTGCCAGCAGCTCACAGGGGTCGGGGAGGACCCAGTACTTC.

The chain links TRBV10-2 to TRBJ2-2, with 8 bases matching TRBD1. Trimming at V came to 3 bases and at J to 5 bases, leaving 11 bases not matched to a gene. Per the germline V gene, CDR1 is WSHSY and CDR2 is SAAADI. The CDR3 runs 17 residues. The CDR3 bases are TGCGCCAGCAGTGATCCCGGGACAGGCTTTTCGACCGGGGAGCTGTTTTTT. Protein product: CASSDPGTGFSTGELFF.

The CDR3 spells CASSPSGQVLAYEQYF. The CDR3 DNA sequence: TGTGCCAGCAGCCCCTCGGGACAGGTCTTAGCCTACGAGCAGTACTTC. The rearrangement uses TRBV21-1 and TRBJ2-7; the listed D gene, TRBD1, was not tested against the DNA. TRBV21-1 represents a pseudogene. The CDR3 runs 16 residues.

DNA of the CDR3: TGTGCCAGCAGCCTTAGGGGCTCAGATACGCAGTATTTT. Residues: CASSLRGSDTQYF. The chain uses TRBV14 and TRBJ2-3; a weak D match, TRBD1 (5 bases). The length of the CDR3 is 13 residues. Germline V lookup: CDR1 SGHDN, CDR2 FVKESK. Trimming removed 4 bases from V and 4 bases from J, with 9 bases in between.

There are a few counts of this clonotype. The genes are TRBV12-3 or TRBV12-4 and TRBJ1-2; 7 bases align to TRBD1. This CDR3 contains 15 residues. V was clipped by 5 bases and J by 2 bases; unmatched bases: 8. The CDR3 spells CASSTGTVGNYGYTF. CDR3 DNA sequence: TGTGCCAGCAGTACGGGGACAGTCGGAAACTATGGCTACACCTTC.

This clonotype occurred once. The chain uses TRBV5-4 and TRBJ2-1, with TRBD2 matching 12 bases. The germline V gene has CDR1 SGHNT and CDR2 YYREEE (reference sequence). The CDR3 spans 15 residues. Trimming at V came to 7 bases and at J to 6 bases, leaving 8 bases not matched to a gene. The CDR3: CASGIRLAGVNEQFF. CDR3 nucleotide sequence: TGTGCCAGCGGAATCCGACTAGCGGGAGTCAATGAGCAGTTCTTC. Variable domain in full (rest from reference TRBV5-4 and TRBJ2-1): ETGVTQSPTHLIKTRGQQVTLRCSSQSGHNTVSWYQQALGQGPQFIFQYYREEENGRGNFPPRFSGLQFPNYSSELNVNALELDDSALYLCASGIRLAGVNEQFFGPGTRLTVL.

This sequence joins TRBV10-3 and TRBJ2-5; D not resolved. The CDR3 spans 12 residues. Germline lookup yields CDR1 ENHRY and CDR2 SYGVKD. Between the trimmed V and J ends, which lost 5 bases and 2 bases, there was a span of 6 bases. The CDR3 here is CAISSGQETQYF. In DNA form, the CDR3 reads TGTGCCATCAGTTCCGGACAAGAGACCCAGTACTTC.

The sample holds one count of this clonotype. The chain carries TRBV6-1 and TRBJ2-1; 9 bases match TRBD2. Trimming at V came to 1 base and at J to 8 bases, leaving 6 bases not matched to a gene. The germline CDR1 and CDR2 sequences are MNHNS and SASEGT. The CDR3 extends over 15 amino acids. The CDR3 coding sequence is TGTGCCAGCAGTGAAGAGCCTAGCGGGATATATGAGCAGTTCTTC. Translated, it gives CASSEEPSGIYEQFF.

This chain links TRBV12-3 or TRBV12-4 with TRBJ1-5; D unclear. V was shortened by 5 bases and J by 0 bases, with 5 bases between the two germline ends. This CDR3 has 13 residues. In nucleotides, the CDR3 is TGTGCCAGCAGTCTTAGTAGCAATCAGCCCCAGCATTTT. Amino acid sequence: CASSLSSNQPQHF.

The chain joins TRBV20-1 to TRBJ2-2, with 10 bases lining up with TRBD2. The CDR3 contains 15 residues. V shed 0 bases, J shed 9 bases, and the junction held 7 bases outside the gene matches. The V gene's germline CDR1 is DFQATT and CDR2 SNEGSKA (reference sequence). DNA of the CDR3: TGCAGTGCTAGAGACAGCGGGAGGGCCGGGAGGGAGCTGTTTTTT. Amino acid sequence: CSARDSGRAGRELFF.

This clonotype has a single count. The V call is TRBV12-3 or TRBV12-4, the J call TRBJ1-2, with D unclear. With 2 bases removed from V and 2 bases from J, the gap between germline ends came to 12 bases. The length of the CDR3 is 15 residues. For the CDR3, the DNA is TGTGCCAGCAGTTTACCCTTTCAAGGGAACTATGGCTACACCTTC. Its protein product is CASSLPFQGNYGYTF.